The subject of this entry is one T cell receptor beta chain. The antigen it binds to is not known. No base-level quality is on record; no much larger clone is a single base apart. The data originate from a study of blood T cell repertoires in COVID-19 (dated by TCRdb to 2019 to 2021). Notes on the research overall: The collaborator samples originated in the United States, Italy and Spain and spanned the acute and convalescent phases of COVID-19. The repertoires were made available in a free public database intended to serve as a resource for research on the immune response to SARS-CoV-2. Nearly every sample came with metadata listing a de-identified subject ID, COVID-19 status, age in years and sex. The material from the prospective study consisted of cDNA or gDNA derived from T cells, B-cell-depleted T cells, or PBMCs. The dataset comprised deeply sampled blood TCRbeta repertoires from subjects exposed to, actively infected with, or recovered from COVID-19. Where HLA class I and class II types were available, the types were taken from metadata supplied by the sample provider, not from assay-based typing. Samples were obtained from the ongoing ImmuneRACE study (first 160 participants) and from 1,254 subjects provided by 6 global collaborators. What the authors observed across the whole study: Clinical and demographic metadata were provided uncurated, with the amount varying by source and participant.

TCRbeta CDR3 regions were amplified from genomic DNA using the immunoSEQ Assay, a bias-controlled multiplex PCR. Under the source paper's analysis protocol: Nucleated cell counts per sample were estimated from amplification of reference gene primers within the assay. To quantify the absolute abundance of each unique TCRbeta CDR3 rearrangement, sequence reads were collapsed and filtered. For each sample, productive Simpson clonality was calculated as the square root of Simpson's diversity index over productive rearrangements. As stored in TCRdb, this immuneACCESS dataset retains in-frame rearrangements with V and J assigned. A fraction of the clones does not appear; measured against another copy, unresolved V genes explain less than half of the discrepancy, and the remainder lacks a known reason. Clone size and V and J calls were adopted from that table, with D and trimming inferred from the DNA. This sample is represented by 300,000 to 450,000 clones; roughly 90% of them were singletons. Approximately 1% of the sample is taken by the ten largest.

For CDR1 and CDR2, the germline V gene lists SGHTA and FQGNSA. V gives up 3 bases and J gives up 7 bases, and the segment between their germline ends measures 12 bases. There are 13 amino acids in the CDR3, from cysteine to phenylalanine inclusive. The retained sequence is limited to the CDR3, 39 bases, with the frame set at the first base. Participants in the prospective study were enrolled through a virtual design, were aged roughly 18 to 90 years, and lived in roughly 26 United States geographic areas. In the prospective study, participants were assigned to cohorts based on the clinical history participants reported in a screening survey and a study questionnaire. Exposed participants had been in contact, within 2 weeks of entering the study, with a person who had a PCR-confirmed or clinician-diagnosed case of COVID-19. Mobile phlebotomists in the prospective study collected whole blood, serum and a nasopharyngeal or oropharyngeal swab from every participant. Participants in the prospective study had the option to provide additional blood draws and questionnaires over a roughly two-month period. Before DNA extraction, blood samples from the prospective study were shipped at room temperature or frozen.

The chain couples TRBV7-2 to TRBJ1-2, with the D gene not confidently named. The TCR was taken from a young woman who had been exposed to COVID-19. Sample: PBMCs or T cells enriched from blood (not recorded which). The CDR3 region reads CASSFPPVGGYTF. The DNA sequence reads TGTGCCAGCAGCTTCCCTCCCGTCGGTGGCTACACCTTC. The CDR3 plus the reference TRBV7-2 and TRBJ1-2 genes for the other parts give the full variable domain: GAGVSQSPSNKVTEKGKDVELRCDPISGHTALYWYRQSLGQGLEFLIYFQGNSAPDKSGLPSDRFSAERTGGSVSTLTIQRTQQEDSAVYLCASSFPPVGGYTFGSGTRLTVV.